Each of the 24 T cell receptor beta chains below was sequenced from the same sample in a study of T cells in Graves' hyperthyroidism and ophthalmopathy. Amplification yielded TCR beta CDR3 regions, with RNA transcripts as the source. The study used the HTBI primer set for a first-round RT-PCR of the TCR CDR3. One entry per CDR3 protein results from TCRdb running MiXCR on the multiplex PCR reads. The sample lists 500,000 to 650,000 distinct CDR3 sequences, approximately 17% occurring once. The sample taken for sequencing was blood. These receptors were taken from a woman under 30 with Graves' ophthalmopathy.

Ten or more counts support this clonotype. The rearrangement links TRBV5-1 to TRBJ1-2; TRBD1 matches 8 bases. The length of the CDR3 is 14 residues. V gave up 4 bases and J gave up 8 bases; unmatched junction bases: 10. CDR1 is SGHRS and CDR2 is YFSETQ in the germline V gene. The CDR3 spells CASSPRGQGYGYTF. For the CDR3, the DNA is TGCGCCAGCAGCCCTAGAGGACAGGGTTACGGCTACACCTTC.

The J gene is TRBJ2-1, the V gene TRBV10-1; 9 nucleotides match TRBD1. The CDR3 sequence is 16 residues long. J gave up 3 bases and V 0 bases, and 3 bases lay outside the gene matches. The germline CDR1 and CDR2 sequences are WNHNN and SYGVQD (reference sequence). CDR3 DNA: TGCGCCAGCAGTGAGTCGGGGGGACAGGGCTACAATGAGCAGTTCTTC. It encodes CASSESGGQGYNEQFF.

This clonotype was counted between two and nine times. J is TRBJ1-1 and V is TRBV6-1, with D perhaps matching TRBD1 (5 bases). Germline CDR1 is MNHNS and CDR2 is SASEGT. V was clipped by 9 bases and J by 4 bases, with 18 bases between them. The CDR3 sequence is 14 residues long. CDR3 sequence (DNA): TGTGCCAGTGGGGGGGGGGGAAGAGGCACTGAAGCTTTCTTT. Amino acid sequence: CASGGGGRGTEAFF.

J is TRBJ2-7 and V is TRBV6-1, with 8 bases matching TRBD1. Germline trimming cut 6 bases from V and 7 bases from J; bases unmatched to any gene: 8. Germline V gives CDR1 MNHNS, CDR2 SASEGT. The CDR3 is made up of 13 amino acids. CDR3 region: CASSLETGEEQYF. In nucleotides, the CDR3 is TGTGCCAGCAGCCTTGAGACAGGGGAAGAGCAGTACTTC.

This clonotype has at least ten counts. The gene calls are TRBV7-2 and TRBJ2-7, with D tentatively TRBD1 or TRBD2 (6 bases each). CDR3 length: 15 amino acids. CDR1 is SGHTA, CDR2 FQGNSA, per germline. Trimming shortened V by 1 base and J by 0 bases, and 10 bases separated the two germline ends. The CDR3 DNA follows: TGTGCCAGCAGCTTAGTAGCGGACAGCTCCTACGAGCAGTACTTC. It translates to CASSLVADSSYEQYF. Together with reference TRBV7-2 and TRBJ2-7, the CDR3 gives the full variable domain: GAGVSQSPSNKVTEKGKDVELRCDPISGHTALYWYRQSLGQGLEFLIYFQGNSAPDKSGLPSDRFSAERTGGSVSTLTIQRTQQEDSAVYLCASSLVADSSYEQYFGPGTRLTVT.

Many counts were recorded for this clonotype. The chain carries TRBV28 and TRBJ2-1, with a tentative D call TRBD2 (5 bases). The CDR3 extends over 15 amino acids. CDR1 is MDHEN and CDR2 is SYDVKM in the germline V gene. V was shortened by 6 bases and J by 5 bases, with 17 bases between the two germline ends. DNA of the CDR3: TGTGCCAGCAGCGGTCGCCTAGCTGGGGACAATGAGCAGTTCTTC. Its translation is CASSGRLAGDNEQFF.

This clonotype was counted at least ten times. This chain links TRBV12-3 or TRBV12-4 with TRBJ1-5; D gene ambiguous. V was trimmed by 6 bases and J by 2 bases, leaving 14 bases between them. The CDR3 covers 15 residues. CDR3 protein: CASRGFDTGNQPQHF. In DNA form, the CDR3 reads TGTGCCAGCAGGGGGTTTGATACAGGCAATCAGCCCCAGCATTTT.

The genes are TRBV25-1 and TRBJ2-5, with 9 positions matching TRBD2. CDR1 and CDR2 from the germline V gene are MGHDK and SYGVNS. There are 14 residues in the CDR3. Trimming removed 4 bases from V and 3 bases from J; junction bases left unmatched: 3. The CDR3 spells CASSVPSGKETQYF. The CDR3 DNA reads as TGTGCCAGCAGTGTCCCTAGCGGGAAAGAGACCCAGTACTTC.

J is TRBJ2-7 and V is TRBV30; D may be TRBD1 (5 bases). Deletions cut 0 bases from V and 2 bases from J, with 8 bases between. The CDR3 contains 13 residues. Germline CDR1 reads GTSNPN; CDR2 reads SVGIG (reference sequence). The chain's CDR3 is CAWSVQVAYEQYF. CDR3 bases: TGTGCCTGGAGTGTACAGGTGGCCTACGAGCAGTACTTC.

The chain combines TRBV2 with TRBJ1-1; TRBD1 agrees at 8 bases. Germline V gene lookup returns CDR1 SNHLY and CDR2 FYNNEI. This CDR3 has 14 amino acids. Germline trimming cut 6 bases from V and 4 bases from J; bases unmatched to any gene: 7. The CDR3 here is CASRVETGATEAFF. DNA for the CDR3: TGTGCCAGCAGGGTTGAGACAGGGGCCACTGAAGCTTTCTTT.

This chain uses TRBV27 with TRBJ2-6; D is unresolved. Per germline, CDR1 MNHEY and CDR2 SMNVEV (reference sequence). V was pared by 2 bases and J by 2 bases, with 7 bases between. The CDR3 loop spans 15 amino acids. The DNA for the CDR3 is TGTGCCAGCAGTTTACTTCCCCCTGGGGCCAACGTCCTGACTTTC. Residues: CASSLLPPGANVLTF.

As regards this clonotype: One end of the junction varies from germline; a read error may be responsible. V and J are TRBV11-2 and TRBJ2-2; a possible D gene is TRBD1 (5 bases). Germline-derived CDR1 and CDR2 are SGHAT and FQNNGV. The CDR3 totals 15 residues. CDR3 sequence: CAGSFGQGGTGELFF. As DNA, the CDR3 is TGTGCCGGCAGCTTTGGCCAGGGTGGCACCGGGGAGCTGTTTTTT.

This clonotype was observed many times. This chain joins TRBV5-1 and TRBJ2-3; 9 bases are shared with TRBD2. Per germline, CDR1 SGHRS and CDR2 YFSETQ. The CDR3 extends over 15 amino acids. The V gene end was trimmed by 4 bases and the J gene end by 4 bases; junction bases not matched to a gene: 7. The CDR3 DNA reads TGCGCCAGCAGCCCGAGACTAGCGGAGGCAGATACGCAGTATTTT. Translating it yields CASSPRLAEADTQYF.

This clonotype turned up a few times. J is TRBJ2-1 and V is TRBV3-1; TRBD2 matches at 9 bases. The CDR3 spans 16 residues. CDR1 and CDR2 (germline): LGHDT, YNNKEL (reference sequence). V lost 4 bases to trimming and J lost 2 bases; unmatched junction nucleotides: 6. CDR3 in DNA: TGTGCCAGCAGCCGGGGACTAGCAGAAACCTACAATGAGCAGTTCTTC. Its translation is CASSRGLAETYNEQFF.

The gene calls are TRBV15 and TRBJ1-4, with 10 bases lining up with TRBD1. Germline V gives CDR1 LNHNV, CDR2 YYDKDF (reference sequence). J was trimmed by 6 bases and V by 2 bases; bases with no gene match: 6. CDR3 size: 16 residues. CDR3 region: CATSRTDRGPDEKLFF. CDR3 nucleotide sequence: TGTGCCACCAGCAGAACCGACAGGGGGCCGGATGAAAAACTGTTTTTT.

This clonotype was observed many times. V gene TRBV20-1 combines with J gene TRBJ1-3; D gene unclear. V lost 2 bases and J lost 3, with 5 bases in between. The CDR3 loop spans 12 amino acids. The V gene's germline CDR1 is DFQATT and CDR2 SNEGSKA (reference sequence). The CDR3 protein is CSARSDGNTIYF. The CDR3 coding sequence is TGCAGTGCTAGAAGCGATGGAAACACCATATATTTT.

This clonotype was seen at least ten times. The V gene is TRBV20-1, the J gene TRBJ2-7, with TRBD2 identical over 10 bases. The germline V gene encodes CDR1 DFQATT and CDR2 SNEGSKA (reference sequence). V trimming: 1 base; J trimming: 7 bases; junction bases outside the gene matches: 7. The CDR3 has 14 residues. The CDR3 DNA is TGCAGTGCTAGAGCCCTAGCGGGAGTAGGGGAGCAGTACTTC. Translating gives CSARALAGVGEQYF.

This clonotype was seen more than once but under ten times. The chain is built from TRBV14 and TRBJ2-3; unclear D gene. The V end lost 1 base, the J end lost 0 bases, and 11 bases lay between the germline ends. Germline V lookup: CDR1 SGHDN, CDR2 FVKESK. CDR3 length equals 16 residues. The CDR3 reads CASSQGGVLSTDTQYF. The CDR3 DNA follows: TGTGCCAGCAGCCAAGGAGGAGTACTTAGCACAGATACGCAGTATTTT.

Many counts were recorded for this clonotype. The chain carries TRBV7-6 and TRBJ2-7, with 8 bases that match TRBD1. V was clipped by 2 bases and J by 6 bases; unmatched bases: 6. Germline V gene data show CDR1 as SGHVS and CDR2 as FNYEAQ. The CDR3 length is 14 residues. CDR3 coding DNA: TGTGCCAGCAGCTTAAGGCAGGGGGCAAGCGAGCAGTACTTC. Translating gives CASSLRQGASEQYF.

J is TRBJ2-7 and V is TRBV10-3, with D perhaps being TRBD1 or TRBD2 (5 bases each). The CDR3 totals 12 residues. Germline values: CDR1 ENHRY, CDR2 SYGVKD. V lost 10 bases and J 5 bases, leaving 15 bases between the germline ends. DNA for the CDR3: TGTGCCACGAGGTATGAGGGGAACGAGCAGTACTTC. Protein: CATRYEGNEQYF.

There are many counts of this clonotype. The chain carries TRBV7-8 and TRBJ2-3; 8 nucleotides align to TRBD2. After removal of 5 bases from V and 5 bases from J, the junction contained 9 bases not matched to a gene. Germline V lookup: CDR1 SGHVS, CDR2 FQNEAQ. The CDR3 is 15 amino acids. CDR3 in amino acids: CASSQGLEIGDTQYF. The CDR3 region has the DNA TGTGCCAGCAGCCAGGGACTAGAGATTGGAGATACGCAGTATTTT.

This clonotype occurred once. The chain carries TRBV10-3 and TRBJ2-1; 11 bases are a match to TRBD2. Germline trimming cut 6 bases from V and 9 bases from J; bases unmatched to any gene: 16. The V gene's germline CDR1 is ENHRY and CDR2 SYGVKD. This CDR3 spans 17 amino acids. The CDR3, as DNA: TGTGCCATCAGCCAGACTAGCGGGGCATCCCGGGATAGTGAGCAGTTCTTC. Protein product: CAISQTSGASRDSEQFF.

This clonotype was seen at least ten times. The chain links TRBV27 to TRBJ1-1, with a tentative D call TRBD1 (6 bases). Germline V gene sequence: CDR1 MNHEY, CDR2 SMNVEV (reference sequence). This CDR3 region has 14 residues. Trimming pared 2 bases from V and 7 bases from J, leaving 14 bases between. CDR3 nucleotide sequence: TGTGCCAGCAGTTTAACGGGGGCGAGGGATGAAGCTTTCTTT. Translated, it gives CASSLTGARDEAFF.

The J gene is TRBJ2-4, the V gene TRBV4-2; TRBD1 matches 11 bases. The CDR3 consists of 16 residues. V shed 4 bases, J shed 5 bases, and the junction held 7 bases outside the gene matches. Germline loops: CDR1 LGHNA, CDR2 YNFKEQ. The CDR3 loop reads CASSPGQGARENIQYF. DNA of the CDR3: TGTGCCAGCAGCCCCGGACAGGGGGCGCGGGAAAACATTCAGTACTTC.